This is a list of T cell receptor beta chains from one sample in a study of blood T cell repertoires in COVID-19. The repertoire was sequenced with immunoSEQ multiplex PCR; TCRdb's copy has only in-frame clones and lacks some. The sample yields tens of thousands of clones, roughly 91% seen once. Specimen: peripheral blood. The receptors were gathered from a man aged 45-60 years with COVID-19, enrolled during active disease. The CDR3 runs from the conserved cysteine through the conserved F or W. D genes are given only for firm matches. Not all rows give a size; the values are once, few, many and, for expanded clones, a class.

clone size	V gene	J gene	D gene	CDR3 protein	CDR3 DNA
.	TRBV29-1	TRBJ2-7	TRBD1	CSVEDRGTYEQYF	TGCAGCGTTGAGGACAGGGGTACCTACGAGCAGTACTTC
.	TRBV19	TRBJ2-3	TRBD2	CASSSLAGVADTQYF	TGTGCCAGTAGTAGTCTAGCGGGAGTTGCAGATACGCAGTATTTT
.	TRBV19	TRBJ1-5	TRBD1	CASSSATGGNQPQHF	TGTGCCAGTAGTAGCGCGACAGGGGGCAATCAGCCCCAGCATTTT
.	TRBV6-6	TRBJ2-2	.	CASTFYGAGELFF	TGTGCCAGCACCTTTTACGGGGCCGGGGAGCTGTTTTTT
.	TRBV7-9	TRBJ1-6	TRBD1	CASSPPDVTGTNSPLHF	TGTGCCAGCAGCCCACCAGACGTGACAGGGACCAATTCACCCCTCCACTTT
.	TRBV5-1	TRBJ2-3	.	CASSFAGSSTDTQYF	TGCGCCAGCAGCTTCGCGGGGTCTAGCACAGATACGCAGTATTTT
.	TRBV25-1	TRBJ2-5	.	CASSDYGEETQYF	TGTGCCAGCAGTGACTACGGGGAAGAGACCCAGTACTTC
.	TRBV11-1	TRBJ1-2	TRBD1	CASSLNDRAFGYGYTF	TGTGCCAGCAGCTTGAACGACAGGGCGTTTGGCTATGGCTACACCTTC
.	TRBV19	TRBJ2-5	.	CASSLSREETQYF	TGTGCCAGTAGTCTGAGCAGGGAAGAGACCCAGTACTTC
.	TRBV5-1	TRBJ2-2	TRBD1	CASSFTPGQGLAGELFF	TGCGCCAGCAGCTTCACTCCGGGACAGGGATTGGCCGGGGAGCTGTTTTTT
.	TRBV15	TRBJ1-3	.	CATSRDLPGSGNTIYF	TGTGCCACCAGCAGAGATCTCCCGGGCTCTGGAAACACCATATATTTT
.	TRBV28	TRBJ2-1	TRBD2	CASSLWREGDEQFF	TGTGCCAGCAGTTTATGGCGGGAGGGGGATGAGCAGTTCTTC
.	TRBV5-1	TRBJ2-2	.	CASSLLPGAKGANTGELFF	TGCGCCAGCAGCTTATTGCCCGGGGCCAAGGGGGCGAACACCGGGGAGCTGTTTTTT
.	TRBV29-1	TRBJ2-1	TRBD2	CSVEIAGGVLSSYNEQFF	TGCAGCGTTGAAATAGCGGGGGGGGTTCTGAGCTCCTACAATGAGCAGTTCTTC
.	TRBV18	TRBJ1-5	TRBD1	CASSPRGRGGGNQPQHF	TGTGCCAGCTCACCCAGGGGGCGCGGGGGAGGCAATCAGCCCCAGCATTTT
.	TRBV21-1	TRBJ2-1	.	CASSNHRDRFYNEQFF	TGTGCCAGCAGCAATCACCGGGACAGATTTTACAATGAGCAGTTCTTC
once	TRBV2	TRBJ1-4	.	CASSLGGKGEKLFF	TGTGCCAGCAGTTTGGGGGGAAAGGGTGAAAAACTGTTTTTT
.	TRBV6-5	TRBJ1-2	.	CASSLGSQSDYTF	TGTGCCAGCAGCCTGGGCAGCCAGAGTGACTACACCTTC
.	TRBV14	TRBJ2-1	.	CASSQESDSKQFF	TGTGCCAGCAGCCAAGAAAGTGACTCAAAGCAGTTCTTC
.	TRBV5-1	TRBJ2-3	.	CASSSRVQTDTQYF	TGCGCCAGCAGCTCCAGGGTCCAAACAGATACGCAGTATTTT
.	TRBV6-6	TRBJ2-7	TRBD1	CASRAGTGAYEQYF	TGTGCCAGCAGGGCCGGGACAGGTGCCTACGAGCAGTACTTC
.	TRBV2	TRBJ2-1	.	CASSEATVRDSINNEQFF	TGTGCCAGCAGTGAAGCGACCGTGCGGGACAGCATAAACAATGAGCAGTTCTTC
.	TRBV5-1	TRBJ2-6	TRBD1	CASSSSDRGVSGANVLTF	TGCGCCAGCAGCTCTTCCGACAGGGGTGTCTCTGGGGCCAACGTCCTGACTTTC
.	TRBV3-1/TRBV3-2	TRBJ2-1	.	CASTQVGERRGGEQFF	TGTGCCAGCACCCAAGTGGGGGAGCGGAGAGGGGGTGAGCAGTTCTTC
.	TRBV4-1	TRBJ2-5	TRBD2	CASSQRLAGYLETQYF	TGCGCCAGCAGCCAGAGACTAGCGGGGTACCTTGAGACCCAGTACTTC
.	TRBV7-2	TRBJ2-7	.	CASSLRGGGSSYEQYF	TGTGCCAGCAGCTTACGAGGGGGGGGAAGCTCCTACGAGCAGTACTTC
.	TRBV9	TRBJ1-1	.	CASSVGALNTEAFF	TGTGCCAGCAGCGTAGGGGCTTTGAACACTGAAGCTTTCTTT
.	TRBV2	TRBJ2-3	.	CASHYQDTQYF	TGTGCCAGCCACTACCAGGATACGCAGTATTTT
.	TRBV4-2	TRBJ2-2	TRBD1	CASSPKRDSDTGELFF	TGTGCCAGCAGCCCGAAAAGGGACAGTGACACCGGGGAGCTGTTTTTT
.	TRBV7-2	TRBJ1-2	.	CASSHSLQGGYGYTF	TGTGCCAGCAGCCATTCCCTACAGGGCGGCTATGGCTACACCTTC
once	TRBV4-1	TRBJ1-2	.	CASSQDGQGNYGYTF	TGCGCCAGCAGCCAAGATGGGCAGGGAAACTATGGCTACACCTTC
.	TRBV9	TRBJ2-7	.	CASSVEGQAYEQYF	TGTGCCAGCAGCGTAGAGGGGCAGGCCTACGAGCAGTACTTC
.	TRBV5-4	TRBJ2-3	TRBD2	CASSLARTSGDTDTQYF	TGTGCCAGCAGCTTGGCCCGGACTAGCGGAGACACAGATACGCAGTATTTT
.	TRBV5-1	TRBJ2-7	.	CASSLGGGRGSYEQYF	TGCGCCAGCAGCTTGGGTGGAGGGAGAGGCTCCTACGAGCAGTACTTC
once	TRBV5-5	TRBJ2-5	.	CASSLGSRDRETQYF	TGTGCCAGCAGCTTGGGGTCGCGGGACCGGGAGACCCAGTACTTC
.	TRBV6-5	TRBJ1-5	.	CASTVQGGQPQHF	TGTGCCAGCACTGTGCAGGGTGGTCAGCCCCAGCATTTT
medium-sized	TRBV5-6	TRBJ2-6	.	CASSLVFPGANVLTF	TGTGCCAGCAGCTTGGTCTTTCCTGGGGCCAACGTCCTGACTTTC
once	TRBV25-1	TRBJ1-2	TRBD1	CASSPRTGGYTF	TGTGCCAGCAGCCCGAGGACAGGCGGCTACACCTTC
.	TRBV2	TRBJ1-5	.	CASSDARQTRVQPQHF	TGTGCCAGCAGTGACGCCCGACAAACCAGGGTCCAGCCCCAGCATTTT
.	TRBV5-1	TRBJ2-7	.	CASSQTYSLRDYEQYF	TGCGCCAGCAGCCAAACCTACAGCCTCCGGGACTACGAGCAGTACTTC
.	TRBV19	TRBJ1-5	TRBD1	CASSSWDSKYSNQPQHF	TGTGCCAGTAGTAGCTGGGACAGCAAATATAGCAATCAGCCCCAGCATTTT
.	TRBV5-1	TRBJ2-3	TRBD2	CASHSASGRAGGADTQYF	TGCGCCAGCCACTCGGCAAGCGGGAGGGCCGGGGGGGCAGATACGCAGTATTTT
.	TRBV9	TRBJ2-1	.	CASSVRLAYNEQFF	TGTGCCAGCAGTGTCAGACTAGCCTACAATGAGCAGTTCTTC
.	TRBV24-1	TRBJ2-7	TRBD1	CATSEGQCSYEQYF	TGTGCCACCAGTGAGGGACAGTGCTCCTACGAGCAGTACTTC
.	TRBV5-1	TRBJ2-7	TRBD1	CASSFEGGPLYEQYF	TGCGCCAGCAGCTTCGAAGGGGGCCCCCTCTACGAGCAGTACTTC
.	TRBV7-9	TRBJ2-1	.	CASSKTGGEYNEQFF	TGTGCCAGCAGCAAAACAGGGGGGGAATACAATGAGCAGTTCTTC